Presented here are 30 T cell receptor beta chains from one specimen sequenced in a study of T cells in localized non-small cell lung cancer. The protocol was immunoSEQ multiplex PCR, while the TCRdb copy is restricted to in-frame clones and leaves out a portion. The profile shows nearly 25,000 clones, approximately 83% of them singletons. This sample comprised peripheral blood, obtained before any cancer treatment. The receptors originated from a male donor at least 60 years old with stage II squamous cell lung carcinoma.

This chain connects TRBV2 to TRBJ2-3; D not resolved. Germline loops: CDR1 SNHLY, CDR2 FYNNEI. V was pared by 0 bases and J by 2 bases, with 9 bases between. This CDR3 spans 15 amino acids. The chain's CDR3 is CASSEARHSTDTQYF. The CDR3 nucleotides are TGTGCCAGCAGTGAAGCTAGACATTCCACAGATACGCAGTATTTT.

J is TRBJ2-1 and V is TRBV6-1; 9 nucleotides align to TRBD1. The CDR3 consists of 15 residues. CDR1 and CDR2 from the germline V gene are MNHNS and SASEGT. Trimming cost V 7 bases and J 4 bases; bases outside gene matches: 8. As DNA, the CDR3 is TGTGCCAGCAAGGGGTCGACAGGGGGGTACAATGAGCAGTTCTTC. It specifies CASKGSTGGYNEQFF.

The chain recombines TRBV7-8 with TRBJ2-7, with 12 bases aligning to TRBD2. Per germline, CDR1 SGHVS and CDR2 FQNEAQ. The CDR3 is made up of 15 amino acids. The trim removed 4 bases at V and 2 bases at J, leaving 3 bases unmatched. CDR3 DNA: TGTGCCAGCAGCTCGCGACTAGCGGGAGCCTACGAGCAGTACTTC. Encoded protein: CASSSRLAGAYEQYF.

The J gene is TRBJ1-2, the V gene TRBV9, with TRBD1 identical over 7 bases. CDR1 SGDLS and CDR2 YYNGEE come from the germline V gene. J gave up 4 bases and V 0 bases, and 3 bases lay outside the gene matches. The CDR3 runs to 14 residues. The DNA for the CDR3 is TGTGCCAGCAGCGTAGGGGACAGAGTCTATGGCTACACCTTC. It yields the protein CASSVGDRVYGYTF.

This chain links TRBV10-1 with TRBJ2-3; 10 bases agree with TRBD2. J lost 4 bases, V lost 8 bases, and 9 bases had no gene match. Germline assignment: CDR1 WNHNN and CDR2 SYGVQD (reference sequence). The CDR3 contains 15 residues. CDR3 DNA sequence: TGCGCCAGCGGAATTAGCGGGAGGAGGTCAGATACGCAGTATTTT. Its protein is CASGISGRRSDTQYF.

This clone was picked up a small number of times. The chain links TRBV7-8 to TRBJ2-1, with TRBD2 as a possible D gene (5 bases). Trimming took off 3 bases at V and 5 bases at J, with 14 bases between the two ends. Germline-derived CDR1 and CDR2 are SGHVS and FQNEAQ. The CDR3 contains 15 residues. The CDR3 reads CASSLAHSGDNEQFF. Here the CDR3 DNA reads TGTGCCAGCAGCTTGGCACACAGCGGAGACAATGAGCAGTTCTTC.

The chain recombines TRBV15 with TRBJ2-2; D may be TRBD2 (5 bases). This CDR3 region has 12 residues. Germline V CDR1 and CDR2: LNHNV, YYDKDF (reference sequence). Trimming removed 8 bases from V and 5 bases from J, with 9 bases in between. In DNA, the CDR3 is TGTGCCACCGGGAGTTGGACCGGGGAGCTGTTTTTT. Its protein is CATGSWTGELFF.

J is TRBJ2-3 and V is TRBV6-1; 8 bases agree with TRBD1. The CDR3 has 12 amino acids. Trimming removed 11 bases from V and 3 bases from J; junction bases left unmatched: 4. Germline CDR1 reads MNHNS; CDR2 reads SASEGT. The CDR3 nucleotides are TGTGCCGTACAGGGGGGAACAGATACGCAGTATTTT. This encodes CAVQGGTDTQYF.

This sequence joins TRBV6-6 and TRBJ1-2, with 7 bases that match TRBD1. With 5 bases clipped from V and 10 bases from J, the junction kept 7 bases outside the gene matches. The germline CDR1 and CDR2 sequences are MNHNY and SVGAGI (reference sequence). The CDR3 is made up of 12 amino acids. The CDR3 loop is CASSRDGTVYTF. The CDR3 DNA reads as TGTGCCAGCAGTAGGGATGGGACAGTCTACACCTTC.

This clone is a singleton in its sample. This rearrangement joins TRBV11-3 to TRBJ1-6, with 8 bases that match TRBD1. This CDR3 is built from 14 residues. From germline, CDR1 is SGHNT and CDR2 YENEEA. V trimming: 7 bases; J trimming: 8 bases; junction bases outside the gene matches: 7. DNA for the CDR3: TGTGCCAGCACCACGACAGGGGAATATTCACCCCTCCACTTT. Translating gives CASTTTGEYSPLHF.

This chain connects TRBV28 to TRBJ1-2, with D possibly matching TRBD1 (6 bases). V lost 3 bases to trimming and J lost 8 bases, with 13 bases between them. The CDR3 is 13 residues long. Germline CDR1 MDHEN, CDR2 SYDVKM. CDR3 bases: TGTGCCAGCAGTTTTGCAGGGGCTTGGGGCTACACCTTC. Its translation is CASSFAGAWGYTF.

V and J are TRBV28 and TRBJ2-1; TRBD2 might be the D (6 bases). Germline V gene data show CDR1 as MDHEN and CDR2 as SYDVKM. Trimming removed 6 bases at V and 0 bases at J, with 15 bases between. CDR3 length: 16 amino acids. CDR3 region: CASRTMAGRSYNEQFF. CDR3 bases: TGTGCCAGCAGGACCATGGCGGGACGCTCCTACAATGAGCAGTTCTTC.

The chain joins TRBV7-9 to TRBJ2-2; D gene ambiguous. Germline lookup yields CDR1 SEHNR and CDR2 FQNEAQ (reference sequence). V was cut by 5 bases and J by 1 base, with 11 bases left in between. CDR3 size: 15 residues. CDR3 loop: CASSRLRGNTGELFF. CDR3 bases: TGTGCCAGCAGCCGCCTAAGAGGGAACACCGGGGAGCTGTTTTTT.

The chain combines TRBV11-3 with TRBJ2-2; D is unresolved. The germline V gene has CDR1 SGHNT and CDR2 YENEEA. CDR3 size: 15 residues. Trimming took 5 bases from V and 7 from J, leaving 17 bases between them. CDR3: CASSPRGSFGGELFF. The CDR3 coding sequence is TGTGCCAGCAGCCCCCGTGGTAGCTTTGGCGGGGAGCTGTTTTTT.

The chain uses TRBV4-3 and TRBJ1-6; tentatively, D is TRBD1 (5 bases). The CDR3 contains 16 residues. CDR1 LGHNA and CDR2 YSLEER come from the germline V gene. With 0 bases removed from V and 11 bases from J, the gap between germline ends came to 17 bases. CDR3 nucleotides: TGCGCCAGCAGCCAAGATTACGGCAGGGCGTCCACACCCCTCCACTTT. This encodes CASSQDYGRASTPLHF.

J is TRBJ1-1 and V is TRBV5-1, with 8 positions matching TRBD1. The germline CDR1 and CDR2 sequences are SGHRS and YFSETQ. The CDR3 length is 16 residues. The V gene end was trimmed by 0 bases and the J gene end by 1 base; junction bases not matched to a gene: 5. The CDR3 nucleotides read TGCGCCAGCAGCTTGGGGGCAGGGGGCAGGAACACTGAAGCTTTCTTT. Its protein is CASSLGAGGRNTEAFF.

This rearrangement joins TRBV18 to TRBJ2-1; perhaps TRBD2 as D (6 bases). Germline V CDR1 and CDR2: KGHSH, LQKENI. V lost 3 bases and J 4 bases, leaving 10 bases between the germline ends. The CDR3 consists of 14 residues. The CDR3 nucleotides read TGTGCCAGCTCACCGAGGGGACTTTACAATGAGCAGTTCTTC. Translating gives CASSPRGLYNEQFF.

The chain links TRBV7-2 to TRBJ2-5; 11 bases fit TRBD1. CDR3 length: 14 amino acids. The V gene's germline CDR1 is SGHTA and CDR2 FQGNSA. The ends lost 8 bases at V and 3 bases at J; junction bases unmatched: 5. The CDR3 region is CASSGQGAKETQYF. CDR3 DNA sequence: TGTGCCAGCTCAGGACAGGGGGCGAAAGAGACCCAGTACTTC.

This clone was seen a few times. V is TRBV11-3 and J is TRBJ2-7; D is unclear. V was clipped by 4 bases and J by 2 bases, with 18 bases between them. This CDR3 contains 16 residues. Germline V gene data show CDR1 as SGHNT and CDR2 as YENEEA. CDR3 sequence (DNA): TGTGCCAGCAGCTCTACCCCGGTTGCGGCTGCCTACGAGCAGTACTTC. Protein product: CASSSTPVAAAYEQYF. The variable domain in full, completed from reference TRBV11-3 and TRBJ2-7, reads EAGVVQSPRYKIIEKKQPVAFWCNPISGHNTLYWYLQNLGQGPELLIRYENEEAVDDSQLPKDRFSAERLKGVDSTLKIQPAELGDSAVYLCASSSTPVAAAYEQYFGPGTRLTVT.

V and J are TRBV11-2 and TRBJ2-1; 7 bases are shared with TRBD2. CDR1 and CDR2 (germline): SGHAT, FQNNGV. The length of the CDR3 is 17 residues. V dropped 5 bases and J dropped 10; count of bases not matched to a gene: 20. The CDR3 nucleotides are TGTGCCAGCAGCCCGCATCCCGGGACTACAAGATCCCAAGAGCAGTTCTTC. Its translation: CASSPHPGTTRSQEQFF.

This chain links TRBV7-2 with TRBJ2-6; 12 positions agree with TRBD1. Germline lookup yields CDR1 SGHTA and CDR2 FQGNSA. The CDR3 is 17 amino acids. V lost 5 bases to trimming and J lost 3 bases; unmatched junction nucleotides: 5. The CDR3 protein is CASSGGQGASGANVLTF. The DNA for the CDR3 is TGTGCCAGCAGCGGGGGACAGGGGGCAAGTGGGGCCAACGTCCTGACTTTC. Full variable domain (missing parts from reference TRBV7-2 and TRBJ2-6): GAGVSQSPSNKVTEKGKDVELRCDPISGHTALYWYRQSLGQGLEFLIYFQGNSAPDKSGLPSDRFSAERTGGSVSTLTIQRTQQEDSAVYLCASSGGQGASGANVLTFGAGSRLTVL.

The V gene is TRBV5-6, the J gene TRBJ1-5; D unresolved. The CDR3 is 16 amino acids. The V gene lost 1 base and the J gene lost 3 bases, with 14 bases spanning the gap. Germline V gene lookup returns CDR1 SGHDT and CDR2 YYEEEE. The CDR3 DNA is TGTGCCAGCAGCTTGAAGGTCGCCGGGAACAATCAGCCCCAGCATTTT. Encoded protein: CASSLKVAGNNQPQHF.

The DNA for the CDR3 is TGTGCCAGCAGTTCCCCTGGACAGGGAAACATGAACACTGAAGCTTTCTTT. Encoded protein: CASSSPGQGNMNTEAFF. V usage is TRBV28 and J usage is TRBJ1-1; TRBD1 matches at 8 bases. J gave up 0 bases and V 4 bases, and 10 bases lay outside the gene matches. This CDR3 is built from 17 residues. Germline-derived CDR1 and CDR2 are MDHEN and SYDVKM.

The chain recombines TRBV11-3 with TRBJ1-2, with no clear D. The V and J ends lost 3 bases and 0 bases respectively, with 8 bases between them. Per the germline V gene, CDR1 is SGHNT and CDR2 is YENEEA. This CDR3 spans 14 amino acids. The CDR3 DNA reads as TGTGCCAGCAGCTTTAGCCCAGCTAACTATGGCTACACCTTC. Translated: CASSFSPANYGYTF.

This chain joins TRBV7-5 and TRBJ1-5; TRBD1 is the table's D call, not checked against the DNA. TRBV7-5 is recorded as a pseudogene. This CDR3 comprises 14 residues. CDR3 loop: CARSLVSGNQPQHF. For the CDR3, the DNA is TGTGCCAGAAGCTTAGTCTCAGGTAATCAGCCCCAGCATTTT.

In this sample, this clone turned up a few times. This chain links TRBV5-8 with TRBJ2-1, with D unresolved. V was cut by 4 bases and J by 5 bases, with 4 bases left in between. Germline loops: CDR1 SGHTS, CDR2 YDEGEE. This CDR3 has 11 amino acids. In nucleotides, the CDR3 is TGTGCCAGCAGCCTGAACAATGAGCAGTTCTTC. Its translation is CASSLNNEQFF.

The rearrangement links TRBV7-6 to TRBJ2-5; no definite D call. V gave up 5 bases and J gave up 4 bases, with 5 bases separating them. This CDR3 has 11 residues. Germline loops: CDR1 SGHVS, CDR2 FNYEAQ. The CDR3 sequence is CASSHGETQYF. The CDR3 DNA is TGTGCCAGCAGCCACGGAGAGACCCAGTACTTC.

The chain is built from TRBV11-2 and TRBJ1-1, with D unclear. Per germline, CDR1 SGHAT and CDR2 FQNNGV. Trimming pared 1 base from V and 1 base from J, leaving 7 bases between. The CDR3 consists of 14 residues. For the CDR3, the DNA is TGTGCCAGCAGCTTAGGGTTGGGGAACACTGAAGCTTTCTTT. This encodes CASSLGLGNTEAFF.

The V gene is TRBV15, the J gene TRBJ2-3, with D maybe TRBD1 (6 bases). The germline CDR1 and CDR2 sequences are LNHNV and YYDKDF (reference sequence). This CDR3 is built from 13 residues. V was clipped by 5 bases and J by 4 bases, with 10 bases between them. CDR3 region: CATSFQGSDTQYF. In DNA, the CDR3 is TGTGCCACCAGCTTTCAGGGGTCAGATACGCAGTATTTT.

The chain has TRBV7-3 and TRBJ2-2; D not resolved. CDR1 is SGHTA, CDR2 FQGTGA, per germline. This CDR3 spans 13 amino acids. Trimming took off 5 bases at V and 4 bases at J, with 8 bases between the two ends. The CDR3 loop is CASSPKITGELFF. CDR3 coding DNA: TGTGCCAGCAGCCCTAAAATCACCGGGGAGCTGTTTTTT.